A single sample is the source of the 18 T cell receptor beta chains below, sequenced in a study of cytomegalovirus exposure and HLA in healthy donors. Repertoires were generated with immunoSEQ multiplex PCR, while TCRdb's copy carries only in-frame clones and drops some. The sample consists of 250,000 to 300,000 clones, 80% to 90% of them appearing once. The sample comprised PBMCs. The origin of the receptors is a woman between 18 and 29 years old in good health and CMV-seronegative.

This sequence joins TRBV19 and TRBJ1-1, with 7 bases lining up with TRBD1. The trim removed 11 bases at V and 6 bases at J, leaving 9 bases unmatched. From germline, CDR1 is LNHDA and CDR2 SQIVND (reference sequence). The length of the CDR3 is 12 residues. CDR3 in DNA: TGTGCCGCAGGGACAGACGCGGCTGAAGCTTTCTTT. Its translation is CAAGTDAAEAFF.

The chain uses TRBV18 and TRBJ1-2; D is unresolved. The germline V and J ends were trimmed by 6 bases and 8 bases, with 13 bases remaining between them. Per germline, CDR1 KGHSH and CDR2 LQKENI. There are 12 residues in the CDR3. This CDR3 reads CASSPYERGYTF. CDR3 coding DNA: TGTGCCAGCTCCCCCTATGAGCGGGGCTACACCTTC.

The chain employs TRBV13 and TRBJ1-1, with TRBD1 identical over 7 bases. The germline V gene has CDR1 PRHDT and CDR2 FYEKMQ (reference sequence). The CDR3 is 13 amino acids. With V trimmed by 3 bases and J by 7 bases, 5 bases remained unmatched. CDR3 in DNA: TGTGCCAGCAGCTTGAGGGGGCCGGGTGAAGCTTTCTTT. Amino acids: CASSLRGPGEAFF.

Here the CDR3 DNA reads TGTGCCAGCAGCCAAGCGGGGAGCGAGACCCAGTACTTC. This translates into CASSQAGSETQYF. This chain joins TRBV28 and TRBJ2-5; 7 nucleotides agree with TRBD2. Looked up from germline, CDR1 is MDHEN and CDR2 is SYDVKM. V lost 6 bases, J lost 5 bases, and 6 bases stayed unmatched. The CDR3 totals 13 residues.

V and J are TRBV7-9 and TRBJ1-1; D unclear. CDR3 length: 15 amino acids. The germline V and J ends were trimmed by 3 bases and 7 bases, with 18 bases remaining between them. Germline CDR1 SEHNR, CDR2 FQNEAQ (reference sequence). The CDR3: CASSFHGSGSGEAFF. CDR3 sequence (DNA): TGTGCCAGCAGCTTCCATGGATCGGGGTCTGGTGAAGCTTTCTTT.

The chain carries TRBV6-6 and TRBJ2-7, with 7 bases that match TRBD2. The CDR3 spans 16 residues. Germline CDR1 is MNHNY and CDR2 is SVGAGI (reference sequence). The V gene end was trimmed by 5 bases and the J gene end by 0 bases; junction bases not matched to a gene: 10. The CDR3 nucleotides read TGTGCCAGCAGTCTTTTGGGGGGGTTGGACTCCTACGAGCAGTACTTC. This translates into CASSLLGGLDSYEQYF.

CDR3 sequence: CASQLAGSTDTQYF. The CDR3 region has the DNA TGTGCCAGCCAACTAGCGGGTAGCACAGATACGCAGTATTTT. The J gene is TRBJ2-3, the V gene TRBV7-9, with 9 bases lining up with TRBD2. This CDR3 region has 14 residues. The ends lost 8 bases at V and 0 bases at J; junction bases unmatched: 3. Germline V gene lookup returns CDR1 SEHNR and CDR2 FQNEAQ (reference sequence).

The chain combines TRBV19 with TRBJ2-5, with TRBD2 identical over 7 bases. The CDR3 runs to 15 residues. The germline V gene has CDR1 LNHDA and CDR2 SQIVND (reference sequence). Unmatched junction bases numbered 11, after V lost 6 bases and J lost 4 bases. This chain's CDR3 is CASSPDKWGGETQYF. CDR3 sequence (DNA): TGTGCCAGTAGCCCGGACAAGTGGGGGGGAGAGACCCAGTACTTC.

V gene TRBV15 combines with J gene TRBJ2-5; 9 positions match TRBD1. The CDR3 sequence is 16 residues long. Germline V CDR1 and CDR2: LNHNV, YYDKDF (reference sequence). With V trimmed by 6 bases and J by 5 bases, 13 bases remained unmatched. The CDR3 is CATRDPTGQGGETQYF. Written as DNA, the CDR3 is TGTGCCACCAGAGACCCTACGGGACAGGGTGGGGAGACCCAGTACTTC. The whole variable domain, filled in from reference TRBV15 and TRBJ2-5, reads DAMVIQNPRYQVTQFGKPVTLSCSQTLNHNVMYWYQQKSSQAPKLLFHYYDKDFNNEADTPDNFQSRRPNTSFCFLDIRSPGLGDTAMYLCATRDPTGQGGETQYFGPGTRLLVL.

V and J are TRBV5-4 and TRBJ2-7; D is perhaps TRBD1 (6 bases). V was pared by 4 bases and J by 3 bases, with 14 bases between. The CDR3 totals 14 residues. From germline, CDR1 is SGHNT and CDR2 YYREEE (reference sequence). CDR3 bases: TGTGCCAGCAGCCCGTACAGGGTCGGCTACGAGCAGTACTTC. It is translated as CASSPYRVGYEQYF.

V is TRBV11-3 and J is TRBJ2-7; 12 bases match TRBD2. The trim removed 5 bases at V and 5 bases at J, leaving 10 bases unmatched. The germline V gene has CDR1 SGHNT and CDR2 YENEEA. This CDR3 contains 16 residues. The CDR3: CASSQLAGGGSHEQYF. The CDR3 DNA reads TGTGCCAGCAGCCAACTAGCGGGAGGTGGTTCCCACGAGCAGTACTTC.

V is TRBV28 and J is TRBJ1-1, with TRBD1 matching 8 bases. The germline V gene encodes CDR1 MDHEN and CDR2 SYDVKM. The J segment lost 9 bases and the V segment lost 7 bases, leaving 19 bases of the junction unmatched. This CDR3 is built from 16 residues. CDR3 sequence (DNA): TGTGCCAGCAACCCAGGACAGGGAAATCCCACACTTCAAGCTTTCTTT. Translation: CASNPGQGNPTLQAFF.

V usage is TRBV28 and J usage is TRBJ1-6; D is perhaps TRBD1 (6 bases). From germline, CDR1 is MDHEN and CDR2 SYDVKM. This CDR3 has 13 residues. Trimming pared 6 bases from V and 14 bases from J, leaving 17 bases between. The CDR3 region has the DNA TGTGCCAGCAGCGCCTCAGGGGTAAAAACCCTCCACTTT. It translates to CASSASGVKTLHF.

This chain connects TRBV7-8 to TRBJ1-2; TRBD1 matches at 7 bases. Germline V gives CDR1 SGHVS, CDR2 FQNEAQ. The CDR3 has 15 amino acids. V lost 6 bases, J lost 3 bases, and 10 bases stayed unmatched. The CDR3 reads CASSPDRVGDYGYTF. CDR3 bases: TGTGCCAGCAGTCCTGACAGGGTGGGGGACTATGGCTACACCTTC. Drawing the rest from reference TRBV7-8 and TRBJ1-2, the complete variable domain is GAGVSQSPRYKVAKRGQDVALRCDPISGHVSLFWYQQALGQGPEFLTYFQNEAQLDKSGLPSDRFFAERPEGSVSTLKIQRTQQEDSAVYLCASSPDRVGDYGYTFGSGTRLTVV.

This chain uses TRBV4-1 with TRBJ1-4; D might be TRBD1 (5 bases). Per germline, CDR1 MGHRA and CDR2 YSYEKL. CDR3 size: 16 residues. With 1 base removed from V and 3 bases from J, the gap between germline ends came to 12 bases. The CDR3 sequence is CASSQGPRAANEKLFF. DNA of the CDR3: TGCGCCAGCAGCCAAGGTCCCAGGGCGGCTAATGAAAAACTGTTTTTT.

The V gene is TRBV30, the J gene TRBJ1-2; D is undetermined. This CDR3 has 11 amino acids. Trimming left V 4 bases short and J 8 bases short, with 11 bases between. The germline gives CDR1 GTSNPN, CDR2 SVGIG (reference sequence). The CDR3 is CAWTEGRGYTF. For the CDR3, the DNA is TGTGCCTGGACCGAGGGTCGGGGCTACACCTTC.

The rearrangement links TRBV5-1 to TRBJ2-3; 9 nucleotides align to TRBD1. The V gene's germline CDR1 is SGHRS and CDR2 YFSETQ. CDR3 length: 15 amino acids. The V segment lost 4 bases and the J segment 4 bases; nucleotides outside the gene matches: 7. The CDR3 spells CASSRDREGPDTQYF. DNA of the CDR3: TGCGCCAGCAGCCGGGACAGGGAAGGCCCAGATACGCAGTATTTT.

The CDR3 region has the DNA TGTGCCAGCAGCTATAGAGGCTTCTCTGGGGCCAACGTCCTGACTTTC. Protein: CASSYRGFSGANVLTF. The chain joins TRBV7-8 to TRBJ2-6; D is ambiguous. V lost 4 bases and J lost 0, with 10 bases in between. Germline lookup yields CDR1 SGHVS and CDR2 FQNEAQ. The CDR3 covers 16 residues.